One and the same sample provided the 24 T cell receptor beta chains below, sequenced in a study of PD-1 blockade in classical Hodgkin lymphoma. Clones were read by immunoSEQ multiplex PCR, and TCRdb kept only the in-frame ones, dropping some. The data hold around 50,000 clones, with nearly 90% observed a single time. The time point denotes: cycle 4 day 1 (C4D1), after around six weeks of nivolumab. Every patient was affected by relapse after autologous stem cell transplantation, while exposure to brentuximab vedotin was not uniform. Sequencing used peripheral blood mononuclear cells (PBMCs), obtained before the fourth cycle of nivolumab. These receptors came from a human donor with classical Hodgkin lymphoma.

This clone has just a few counts. The chain links TRBV7-9 to TRBJ1-2; 7 positions agree with TRBD1. The J segment lost 4 bases and the V segment lost 7 bases, leaving 6 bases of the junction unmatched. The CDR3 has 13 residues. The germline gives CDR1 SEHNR, CDR2 FQNEAQ (reference sequence). Written as DNA, the CDR3 is TGTGCCAGCAACCTAGGGGGCGGCTATGGCTACACCTTC. Its translation is CASNLGGGYGYTF.

This chain links TRBV5-6 with TRBJ2-7; tentative D call: TRBD2 (5 bases). The germline gives CDR1 SGHDT, CDR2 YYEEEE. V was clipped by 5 bases and J by 7 bases, with 16 bases between them. The length of the CDR3 is 13 residues. CDR3 sequence: CASRPTGSGEQYF. CDR3 DNA: TGTGCCAGCAGACCGACGGGGTCCGGGGAGCAGTACTTC.

The CDR3 protein is CASSIPRGGYTF. CDR3 DNA: TGTGCCAGTAGTATTCCCAGGGGTGGCTACACCTTC. The genes are TRBV19 and TRBJ1-2; perhaps TRBD1 as D (6 bases). Between the trimmed V and J ends, which lost 3 bases and 7 bases, there was a span of 9 bases. Germline-derived CDR1 and CDR2 are LNHDA and SQIVND (reference sequence). The CDR3 loop spans 12 amino acids.

The chain employs TRBV18 and TRBJ2-3, with TRBD2 matching 9 bases. With 5 bases clipped from V and 5 bases from J, the junction kept 5 bases outside the gene matches. This CDR3 is built from 14 residues. Per germline, CDR1 KGHSH and CDR2 LQKENI. This CDR3 is CASSEKAGGDTQYF. The CDR3 nucleotides are TGTGCCAGCTCAGAGAAAGCGGGAGGAGATACGCAGTATTTT. The entire variable domain, with the rest obtained from reference TRBV18 and TRBJ2-3, is as follows: NAGVMQNPRHLVRRRGQEARLRCSPMKGHSHVYWYRQLPEEGLKFMVYLQKENIIDESGMPKERFSAEFPKEGPSILRIQQVVRGDSAAYFCASSEKAGGDTQYFGPGTRLTVL.

The chain couples TRBV7-9 to TRBJ2-7, with unresolved D. CDR1 SEHNR and CDR2 FQNEAQ come from the germline V gene (reference sequence). The length of the CDR3 is 14 residues. Trimming removed 6 bases from V and 12 bases from J, with 24 bases in between. CDR3 sequence: CASRDQATLTWAYF. In DNA form, the CDR3 reads TGTGCCAGCAGGGATCAGGCCACCCTGACTTGGGCGTACTTC.

The V and J genes are TRBV6-5 and TRBJ2-7; D perhaps matches TRBD2 (6 bases). V lost 4 bases to trimming and J lost 0 bases, with 13 bases between them. Germline V gene sequence: CDR1 MNHEY, CDR2 SVGAGI. The CDR3 consists of 15 residues. This CDR3 reads CASSFDGTGSYEQYF. CDR3 nucleotides: TGTGCCAGCAGTTTTGACGGGACTGGCTCCTACGAGCAGTACTTC.

The V call is TRBV9, the J call TRBJ2-5; 7 bases match TRBD2. Unmatched junction bases numbered 1, after V lost 4 bases and J lost 4 bases. Germline V gene lookup returns CDR1 SGDLS and CDR2 YYNGEE. This CDR3 comprises 12 residues. The CDR3 bases are TGTGCCAGCAGCTCTAGCGGAGAGACCCAGTACTTC. This encodes CASSSSGETQYF.

V is TRBV6-6 and J is TRBJ1-2, with 8 bases fitting TRBD1. This CDR3 has 14 residues. V shed 6 bases and J 4 bases; nucleotides not matched to a gene: 7. The germline gives CDR1 MNHNY, CDR2 SVGAGI (reference sequence). This CDR3 is CASRDRESSYGYTF. The CDR3, as DNA: TGTGCCAGCAGGGACAGGGAATCGTCCTATGGCTACACCTTC.

The gene calls are TRBV5-1 and TRBJ2-1; 8 nucleotides match TRBD1. This CDR3 spans 14 amino acids. Germline assignment: CDR1 SGHRS and CDR2 YFSETQ. J gave up 5 bases and V 4 bases, and 5 bases lay outside the gene matches. The CDR3, as DNA: TGCGCCAGCAGCCTAATGACAGGGGACAATGAGCAGTTCTTC. It translates to CASSLMTGDNEQFF.

The rearrangement joins TRBV7-2 to TRBJ2-7, with D hard to call. Trimming left V 1 base short and J 0 bases short, with 16 bases between. In germline, CDR1 is SGHTA, CDR2 FQGNSA. This CDR3 spans 17 amino acids. For the CDR3, the DNA is TGTGCCAGCAGCTTAGGATCTGCCTATGGTCTCTCCTACGAGCAGTACTTC. Translating it yields CASSLGSAYGLSYEQYF.

The CDR3 loop is CASSLGGRKTGELFF. For the CDR3, the DNA is TGTGCCAGCAGCTTAGGAGGGAGAAAAACCGGGGAGCTGTTTTTT. The V call is TRBV11-3, the J call TRBJ2-2, with D maybe TRBD2 (5 bases). Germline lookup yields CDR1 SGHNT and CDR2 YENEEA. CDR3 length: 15 residues. Trimming pared 1 base from V and 5 bases from J, leaving 11 bases between.

V gene TRBV11-2 combines with J gene TRBJ2-3; TRBD2 is a possible D gene (6 bases). The CDR3 is 15 amino acids. Trimming removed 6 bases at V and 6 bases at J, with 19 bases between. The germline CDR1 and CDR2 sequences are SGHAT and FQNNGV. This chain's CDR3 is CASSSETGAWDTQYF. CDR3 DNA: TGTGCCAGCAGTTCGGAAACGGGAGCTTGGGATACGCAGTATTTT.

J is TRBJ2-5 and V is TRBV11-3; 7 bases are shared with TRBD2. The V and J ends lost 5 bases and 13 bases, in that order; junction bases with no gene match: 10. Germline V gene data show CDR1 as SGHNT and CDR2 as YENEEA. The CDR3 runs to 12 residues. The CDR3 nucleotides read TGTGCCAGCAGCGAGGGAGGGTTTCGCGGGTACTTC. It yields the protein CASSEGGFRGYF.

The rearrangement links TRBV6-1 to TRBJ2-1; D is unresolved. Deletions cut 0 bases from V and 5 bases from J, with 17 bases between. This CDR3 spans 17 amino acids. Germline V gene data show CDR1 as MNHNS and CDR2 as SASEGT. The CDR3 here is CASSEAPSTYPDNEQFF. Written as DNA, the CDR3 is TGTGCCAGCAGTGAAGCCCCCTCCACATATCCAGACAATGAGCAGTTCTTC.

This CDR3 is CASSIGVVVRGYTF. The CDR3 bases are TGTGCCAGTAGTATCGGTGTGGTTGTCCGTGGCTACACCTTC. The chain has TRBV19 and TRBJ1-2; D uncertain. V lost 3 bases, J lost 7 bases, and 15 bases lay in between. The CDR3 is 14 amino acids. Germline V gene lookup returns CDR1 LNHDA and CDR2 SQIVND (reference sequence).

The chain uses TRBV19 and TRBJ1-2; D remains ambiguous. CDR1 and CDR2 from the germline V gene are LNHDA and SQIVND (reference sequence). V lost 0 bases to trimming and J lost 3 bases, with 11 bases between them. The CDR3 length is 15 residues. The CDR3 loop reads CASSIDRKGHYGYTF. CDR3 coding DNA: TGTGCCAGTAGTATAGATAGGAAGGGCCACTATGGCTACACCTTC.

Note on this clone: Within the sample, other DNA sequences also encode this same CDR3. V gene TRBV28 combines with J gene TRBJ2-7; D not certain. The CDR3 is 12 amino acids. Per the germline V gene, CDR1 is MDHEN and CDR2 is SYDVKM. Trimming shortened V by 3 bases and J by 2 bases, and 5 bases separated the two germline ends. In nucleotides, the CDR3 is TGTGCCAGCAGTTTTGTGGCCTACGAGCAGTACTTC. Protein sequence: CASSFVAYEQYF.

V gene TRBV10-2 combines with J gene TRBJ1-2; D is perhaps TRBD1 (5 bases). This CDR3 has 15 residues. Trimming left V 3 bases short and J 1 base short, with 12 bases between. CDR1 and CDR2 from the germline V gene are WSHSY and SAAADI. CDR3 coding DNA: TGCGCCAGCAGTGACTTGGGGGGGGGTAACTATGGCTACACCTTC. Translation gives CASSDLGGGNYGYTF.

V usage is TRBV27 and J usage is TRBJ2-2; either TRBD1 or TRBD2 may fit D (5 bases each). The CDR3 is 13 residues long. Germline CDR1 and CDR2: MNHEY and SMNVEV (reference sequence). Trimming stripped 6 bases from V and 7 bases from J, with 12 bases between. The CDR3 loop reads CASRTEGNGELFF. Here the CDR3 DNA reads TGTGCCAGCAGGACAGAGGGGAACGGGGAGCTGTTTTTT.

V gene TRBV5-1 combines with J gene TRBJ1-5, with TRBD1 as a possible D gene (5 bases). Per the germline V gene, CDR1 is SGHRS and CDR2 is YFSETQ. With 4 bases removed from V and 1 base from J, the gap between germline ends came to 12 bases. This CDR3 has 15 residues. CDR3 nucleotides: TGCGCCAGCAGCCCCTTCGGGGACAGCAATCAGCCCCAGCATTTT. It yields the protein CASSPFGDSNQPQHF.

DNA of the CDR3: TGTGCCATCAGCGAGACTAGTCCCAATGAGCAGTTCTTC. This translates into CAISETSPNEQFF. The chain employs TRBV10-3 and TRBJ2-1; the D gene is possibly TRBD2 (6 bases). CDR1 is ENHRY, CDR2 SYGVKD, per germline. Trimming took 6 bases from V and 6 from J, leaving 12 bases between them. The CDR3 spans 13 residues.

The V and J genes are TRBV11-2 and TRBJ2-1; tentatively, D is TRBD2 (5 bases). Trimming removed 1 base from V and 10 bases from J, with 14 bases in between. The CDR3 is 14 amino acids. Per germline, CDR1 SGHAT and CDR2 FQNNGV. The CDR3, as DNA: TGTGCCAGCAGCTTAGTTAAGGAGGCGTGGGAGCAGTTCTTC. It specifies CASSLVKEAWEQFF.

V is TRBV11-3 and J is TRBJ1-1; D not resolved. The CDR3 contains 12 residues. Trimming left V 2 bases short and J 6 bases short, with 7 bases between. Germline CDR1 SGHNT, CDR2 YENEEA. In DNA form, the CDR3 reads TGTGCCAGCAGCTTAAGACCGGCTGAAGCTTTCTTT. Translation: CASSLRPAEAFF.

The J gene is TRBJ1-1, the V gene TRBV11-2; 8 bases map to TRBD1. Germline CDR1 SGHAT, CDR2 FQNNGV. The CDR3 is 17 residues long. J lost 10 bases, V lost 4 bases, and 20 bases had no gene match. CDR3 in DNA: TGTGCCAGCAGCTCTAGAAGGAATTCGGGACAGGACGACGGAGCTTTCTTT. Amino acids: CASSSRRNSGQDDGAFF.